The rows below give T cell receptor beta chains drawn from one sample of a study of T cell responses to AZD1222 COVID-19 vaccine. The method was immunoSEQ multiplex PCR; TCRdb's version includes in-frame clones alone and lacks a portion of them. Here the sample spans some 190,000 clones, 90% to 95% being singletons. The sequenced sample was peripheral blood, obtained 28 days after the second dose of the MenACWY control vaccine. All receptors come from an adult who received the MenACWY meningococcal vaccine as a control. The CDR3 runs from the conserved cysteine through the conserved F or W. Each record gives: D gene, V gene, J gene, clone size, CDR3 protein, CDR3 DNA. The D gene is left open where the match is weak. The size field is filled for only some rows; it gives once, few, many or a size class.

D gene: NA
V gene: TRBV9
J gene: TRBJ1-2
clone size: NA
CDR3 protein: CASSVAGISDGYTF
CDR3 DNA: TGTGCCAGCAGCGTAGCAGGTATTAGCGATGGCTACACCTTC

D gene: NA
V gene: TRBV7-9
J gene: TRBJ2-3
clone size: NA
CDR3 protein: CASSLGAGLSTDTQYF
CDR3 DNA: TGTGCCAGCAGCTTAGGGGCAGGTTTAAGCACAGATACGCAGTATTTT

D gene: NA
V gene: TRBV28
J gene: TRBJ1-1
clone size: once
CDR3 protein: CASSRRGGTEAFF
CDR3 DNA: TGTGCCAGCAGCCGCCGAGGGGGCACTGAAGCTTTCTTT

D gene: TRBD2
V gene: TRBV6-5
J gene: TRBJ2-1
clone size: NA
CDR3 protein: CASRPPLAGLNEQFF
CDR3 DNA: TGTGCCAGCAGACCGCCCCTAGCGGGACTTAATGAGCAGTTCTTC

D gene: TRBD1
V gene: TRBV6-4
J gene: TRBJ2-1
clone size: NA
CDR3 protein: CASSTSGTEHNEQFF
CDR3 DNA: TGTGCCAGCAGTACCTCCGGGACAGAGCACAATGAGCAGTTCTTC

D gene: TRBD1
V gene: TRBV20-1
J gene: TRBJ2-5
clone size: NA
CDR3 protein: CSAGTAETQYF
CDR3 DNA: TGCAGTGCAGGGACAGCTGAGACCCAGTACTTC

D gene: NA
V gene: TRBV25-1
J gene: TRBJ1-6
clone size: NA
CDR3 protein: CASSEAGIGSPLHF
CDR3 DNA: TGTGCCAGCAGCGAAGCAGGGATAGGATCACCCCTCCACTTT

D gene: NA
V gene: TRBV28
J gene: TRBJ2-5
clone size: NA
CDR3 protein: CASSLSGTQYF
CDR3 DNA: TGTGCCAGCAGTTTAAGTGGTACCCAGTACTTC

D gene: NA
V gene: TRBV11-2
J gene: TRBJ1-6
clone size: once
CDR3 protein: CASSLIAAPPNSPLHF
CDR3 DNA: TGTGCCAGCAGCTTAATAGCGGCCCCTCCCAATTCACCCCTCCACTTT

D gene: TRBD2
V gene: TRBV28
J gene: TRBJ2-3
clone size: NA
CDR3 protein: CASSFGGADTQYF
CDR3 DNA: TGTGCCAGCAGTTTCGGGGGGGCAGATACGCAGTATTTT

D gene: NA
V gene: TRBV28
J gene: TRBJ2-7
clone size: NA
CDR3 protein: CASTSWGVYYEQYF
CDR3 DNA: TGTGCCAGCACCTCTTGGGGCGTCTACTACGAGCAGTACTTC

D gene: TRBD1
V gene: TRBV28
J gene: TRBJ1-4
clone size: NA
CDR3 protein: CASRPGQGNEKLFF
CDR3 DNA: TGTGCCAGCAGACCGGGACAGGGGAATGAAAAACTGTTTTTT

D gene: TRBD2
V gene: TRBV3-1/TRBV3-2
J gene: TRBJ2-7
clone size: once
CDR3 protein: CASSQGPSGRAGWEQYF
CDR3 DNA: TGTGCCAGCAGCCAAGGTCCCAGCGGGAGGGCCGGTTGGGAGCAGTACTTC

D gene: NA
V gene: TRBV11-2
J gene: TRBJ1-4
clone size: NA
CDR3 protein: CASSLGTSTNEKLFF
CDR3 DNA: TGTGCCAGCAGCTTAGGGACATCTACTAATGAAAAACTGTTTTTT

D gene: TRBD1
V gene: TRBV6-2/TRBV6-3
J gene: TRBJ2-7
clone size: NA
CDR3 protein: CASSYPDRVGRYRYEQYF
CDR3 DNA: TGTGCCAGCAGTTATCCGGACAGGGTGGGTCGTTACCGGTACGAGCAGTACTTC

D gene: NA
V gene: TRBV5-4
J gene: TRBJ2-2
clone size: NA
CDR3 protein: CASSSPPRAGPTSNTGELFF
CDR3 DNA: TGTGCCAGCAGCTCGCCGCCTCGGGCGGGGCCGACATCGAACACCGGGGAGCTGTTTTTT

D gene: NA
V gene: TRBV6-5
J gene: TRBJ1-6
clone size: NA
CDR3 protein: CASNQGYNSPLHF
CDR3 DNA: TGTGCCAGCAACCAAGGGTACAATTCACCCCTCCACTTT

D gene: NA
V gene: TRBV5-1
J gene: TRBJ2-2
clone size: NA
CDR3 protein: CASSFMQNTGELFF
CDR3 DNA: TGCGCCAGCAGCTTCATGCAGAACACCGGGGAGCTGTTTTTT

D gene: TRBD1
V gene: TRBV6-5
J gene: TRBJ2-7
clone size: NA
CDR3 protein: CASRNPGQGEYEQYF
CDR3 DNA: TGTGCCAGCAGAAACCCGGGACAGGGAGAATACGAGCAGTACTTC

D gene: NA
V gene: TRBV19
J gene: TRBJ2-7
clone size: NA
CDR3 protein: CASKSGYEQYF
CDR3 DNA: TGTGCCAGTAAAAGCGGCTACGAGCAGTACTTC

D gene: TRBD2
V gene: TRBV24-1
J gene: TRBJ2-2
clone size: NA
CDR3 protein: CATRPTGREGPNTGELFF
CDR3 DNA: TGTGCCACCAGACCTACGGGGAGGGAAGGGCCGAACACCGGGGAGCTGTTTTTT

D gene: TRBD2
V gene: TRBV5-1
J gene: TRBJ2-7
clone size: NA
CDR3 protein: CASSWGLAGGLYEQYF
CDR3 DNA: TGCGCCAGCAGCTGGGGACTAGCGGGGGGTCTATACGAGCAGTACTTC

D gene: NA
V gene: TRBV30
J gene: TRBJ1-4
clone size: NA
CDR3 protein: CAWSVTSGRYGEKLFF
CDR3 DNA: TGTGCCTGGAGTGTAACCAGTGGGAGATATGGTGAAAAACTGTTTTTT

D gene: TRBD1
V gene: TRBV2
J gene: TRBJ1-5
clone size: NA
CDR3 protein: CASTRTGLNQPQHF
CDR3 DNA: TGTGCCAGCACTAGGACAGGGTTGAATCAGCCCCAGCATTTT

D gene: NA
V gene: TRBV3-1/TRBV3-2
J gene: TRBJ2-5
clone size: NA
CDR3 protein: CASSQVDPRGAQYF
CDR3 DNA: TGTGCCAGCAGCCAAGTCGACCCAAGGGGGGCCCAGTACTTC

D gene: TRBD1
V gene: TRBV6-4
J gene: TRBJ2-3
clone size: NA
CDR3 protein: CASSQQGAPTDTQYF
CDR3 DNA: TGTGCCAGCAGTCAACAGGGGGCACCCACAGATACGCAGTATTTT

D gene: TRBD1
V gene: TRBV18
J gene: TRBJ2-7
clone size: NA
CDR3 protein: CASSPLGTGRFYEQYF
CDR3 DNA: TGTGCCAGCTCACCACTTGGGACAGGACGATTCTACGAGCAGTACTTC

D gene: NA
V gene: TRBV19
J gene: TRBJ1-6
clone size: NA
CDR3 protein: CASSSDVSSVNSPLHF
CDR3 DNA: TGTGCCAGTAGTAGTGACGTTTCCTCGGTTAATTCACCCCTCCACTTT